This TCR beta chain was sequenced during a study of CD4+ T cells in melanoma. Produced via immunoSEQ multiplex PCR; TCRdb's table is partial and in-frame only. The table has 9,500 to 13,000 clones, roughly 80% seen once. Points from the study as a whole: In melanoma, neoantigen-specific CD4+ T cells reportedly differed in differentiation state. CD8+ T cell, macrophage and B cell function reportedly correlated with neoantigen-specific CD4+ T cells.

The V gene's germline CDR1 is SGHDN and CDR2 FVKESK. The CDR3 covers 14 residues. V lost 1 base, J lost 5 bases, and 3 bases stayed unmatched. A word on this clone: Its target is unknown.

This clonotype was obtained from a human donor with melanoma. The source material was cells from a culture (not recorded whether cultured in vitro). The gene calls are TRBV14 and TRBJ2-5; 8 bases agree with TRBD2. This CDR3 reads CASSQVRGGETQYF. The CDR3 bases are TGTGCCAGCAGCCAAGTTCGCGGGGGGGAGACCCAGTACTTC.